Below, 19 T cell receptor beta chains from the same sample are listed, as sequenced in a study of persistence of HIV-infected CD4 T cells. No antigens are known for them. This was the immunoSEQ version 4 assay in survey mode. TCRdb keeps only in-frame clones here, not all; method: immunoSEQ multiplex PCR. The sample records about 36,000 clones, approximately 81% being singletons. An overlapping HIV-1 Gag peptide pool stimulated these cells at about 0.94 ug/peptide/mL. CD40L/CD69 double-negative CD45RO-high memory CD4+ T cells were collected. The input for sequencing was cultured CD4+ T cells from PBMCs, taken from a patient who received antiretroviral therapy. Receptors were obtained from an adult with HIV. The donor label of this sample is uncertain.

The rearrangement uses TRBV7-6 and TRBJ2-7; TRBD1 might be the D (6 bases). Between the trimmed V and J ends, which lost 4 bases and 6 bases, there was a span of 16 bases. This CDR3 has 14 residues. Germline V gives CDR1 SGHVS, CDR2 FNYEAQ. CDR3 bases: TGTGCCAGCAGCTCAAACGTACAGGGTGGCGAGCAGTACTTC. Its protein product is CASSSNVQGGEQYF.

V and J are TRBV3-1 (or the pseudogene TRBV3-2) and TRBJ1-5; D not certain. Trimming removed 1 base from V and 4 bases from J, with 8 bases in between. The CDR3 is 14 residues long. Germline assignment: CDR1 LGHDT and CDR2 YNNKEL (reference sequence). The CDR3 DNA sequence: TGTGCCAGCAGCCAAGGTTTCCAGAATCAGCCCCAGCATTTT. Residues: CASSQGFQNQPQHF.

The CDR3 sequence is CSPGQPTLQYF. CDR3 DNA sequence: TGCAGTCCGGGACAACCGACACTGCAGTACTTC. The chain is built from TRBV20-1 and TRBJ2-7; TRBD1 might be the D (6 bases). Looked up from germline, CDR1 is DFQATT and CDR2 is SNEGSKA (reference sequence). CDR3 size: 11 residues. Between the trimmed V and J ends, which lost 8 bases and 9 bases, there was a span of 17 bases.

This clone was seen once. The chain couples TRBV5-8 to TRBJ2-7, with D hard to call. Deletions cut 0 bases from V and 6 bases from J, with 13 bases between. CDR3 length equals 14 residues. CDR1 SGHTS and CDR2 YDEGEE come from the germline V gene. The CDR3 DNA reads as TGTGCCAGCAGCTTGGATTCCGACCCCTCCGAGCAGTACTTC. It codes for CASSLDSDPSEQYF.

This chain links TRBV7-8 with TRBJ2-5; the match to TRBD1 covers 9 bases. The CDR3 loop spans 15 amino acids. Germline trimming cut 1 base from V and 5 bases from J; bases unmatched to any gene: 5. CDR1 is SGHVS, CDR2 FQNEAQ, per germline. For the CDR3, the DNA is TGTGCCAGCAGCTTAGACAGGGGGCGCGGGGAGACCCAGTACTTC. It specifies CASSLDRGRGETQYF.

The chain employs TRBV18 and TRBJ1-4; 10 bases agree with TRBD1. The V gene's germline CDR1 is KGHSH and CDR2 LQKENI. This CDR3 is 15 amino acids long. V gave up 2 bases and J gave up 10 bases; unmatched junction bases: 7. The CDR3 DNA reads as TGTGCCAGCTCACCAGGGGACAGGGGCGAGGGAAAACTGTTTTTT. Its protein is CASSPGDRGEGKLFF.

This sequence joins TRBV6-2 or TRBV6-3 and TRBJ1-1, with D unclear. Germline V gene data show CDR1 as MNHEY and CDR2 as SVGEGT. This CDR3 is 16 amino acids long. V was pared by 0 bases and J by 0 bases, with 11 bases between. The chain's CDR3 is CASSYSSGGLNTEAFF. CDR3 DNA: TGTGCCAGCAGTTACTCGTCGGGCGGCCTGAACACTGAAGCTTTCTTT.

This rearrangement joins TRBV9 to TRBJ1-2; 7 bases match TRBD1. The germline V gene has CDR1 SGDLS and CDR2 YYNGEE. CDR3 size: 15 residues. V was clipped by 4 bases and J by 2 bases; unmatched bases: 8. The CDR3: CASSPSGDSNYGYTF. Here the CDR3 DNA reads TGTGCCAGCAGCCCATCGGGGGACAGCAACTATGGCTACACCTTC. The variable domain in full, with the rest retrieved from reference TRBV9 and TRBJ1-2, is DSGVTQTPKHLITATGQRVTLRCSPRSGDLSVYWYQQSLDQGLQFLIQYYNGEERAKGNILERFSAQQFPDLHSELNLSSLELGDSALYFCASSPSGDSNYGYTFGSGTRLTVV.

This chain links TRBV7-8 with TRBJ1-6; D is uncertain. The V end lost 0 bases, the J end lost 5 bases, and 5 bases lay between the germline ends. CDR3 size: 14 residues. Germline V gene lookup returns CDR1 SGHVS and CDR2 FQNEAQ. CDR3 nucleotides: TGTGCCAGCAGCTTAGCGCAGGATAATTCACCCCTCCACTTT. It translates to CASSLAQDNSPLHF.

CDR3 nucleotides: TGTGCCAGCAGCATTGGACAATCCTACGAGCAGTACTTC. This sequence encodes CASSIGQSYEQYF. The V gene is TRBV5-4, the J gene TRBJ2-7, with a possible D match to TRBD1 (5 bases). V lost 4 bases to trimming and J lost 1 base, with 9 bases between them. The CDR3 loop spans 13 amino acids. Germline CDR1 and CDR2: SGHNT and YYREEE (reference sequence). Filled out from reference TRBV5-4 and TRBJ2-7, the complete variable domain reads ETGVTQSPTHLIKTRGQQVTLRCSSQSGHNTVSWYQQALGQGPQFIFQYYREEENGRGNFPPRFSGLQFPNYSSELNVNALELDDSALYLCASSIGQSYEQYFGPGTRLTVT.

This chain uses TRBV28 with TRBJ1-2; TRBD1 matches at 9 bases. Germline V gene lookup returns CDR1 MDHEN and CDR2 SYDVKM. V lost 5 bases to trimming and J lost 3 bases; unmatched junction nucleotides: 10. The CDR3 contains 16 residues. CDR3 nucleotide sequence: TGTGCCAGCAGTCCCTCAACAGGGGGCGGAGACTATGGCTACACCTTC. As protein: CASSPSTGGGDYGYTF.

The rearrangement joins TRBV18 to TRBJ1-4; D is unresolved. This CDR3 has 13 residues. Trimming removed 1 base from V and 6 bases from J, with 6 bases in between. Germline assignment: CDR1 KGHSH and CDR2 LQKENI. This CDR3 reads CASSPLRDEKLFF. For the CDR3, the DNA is TGTGCCAGCTCACCACTACGAGATGAAAAACTGTTTTTT.

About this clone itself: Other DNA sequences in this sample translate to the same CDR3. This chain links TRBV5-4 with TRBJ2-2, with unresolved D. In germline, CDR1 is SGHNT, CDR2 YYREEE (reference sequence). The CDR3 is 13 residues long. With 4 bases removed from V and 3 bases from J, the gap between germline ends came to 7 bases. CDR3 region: CASSPEDTGELFF. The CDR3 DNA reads TGTGCCAGCAGCCCGGAAGACACCGGGGAGCTGTTTTTT. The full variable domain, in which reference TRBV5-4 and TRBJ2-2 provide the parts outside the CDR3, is ETGVTQSPTHLIKTRGQQVTLRCSSQSGHNTVSWYQQALGQGPQFIFQYYREEENGRGNFPPRFSGLQFPNYSSELNVNALELDDSALYLCASSPEDTGELFFGEGSRLTVL.

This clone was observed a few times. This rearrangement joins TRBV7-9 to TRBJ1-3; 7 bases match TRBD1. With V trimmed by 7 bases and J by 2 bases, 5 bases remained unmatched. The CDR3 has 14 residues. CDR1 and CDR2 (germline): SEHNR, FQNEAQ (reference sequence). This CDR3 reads CASKLDRAGNTIYF. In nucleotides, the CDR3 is TGTGCCAGCAAATTAGACAGGGCTGGAAACACCATATATTTT.

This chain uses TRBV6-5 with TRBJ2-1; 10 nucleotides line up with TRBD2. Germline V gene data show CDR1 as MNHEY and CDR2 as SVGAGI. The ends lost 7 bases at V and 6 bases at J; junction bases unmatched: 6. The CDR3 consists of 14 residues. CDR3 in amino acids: CASIPSGGANEQFF. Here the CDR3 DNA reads TGTGCCAGCATCCCGAGCGGGGGGGCCAATGAGCAGTTCTTC.

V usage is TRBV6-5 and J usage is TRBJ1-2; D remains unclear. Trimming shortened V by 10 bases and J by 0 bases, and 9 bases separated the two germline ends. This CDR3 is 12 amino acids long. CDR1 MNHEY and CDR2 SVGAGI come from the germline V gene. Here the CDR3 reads CAIGSPNYGYTF. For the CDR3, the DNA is TGTGCCATAGGATCTCCTAACTATGGCTACACCTTC.

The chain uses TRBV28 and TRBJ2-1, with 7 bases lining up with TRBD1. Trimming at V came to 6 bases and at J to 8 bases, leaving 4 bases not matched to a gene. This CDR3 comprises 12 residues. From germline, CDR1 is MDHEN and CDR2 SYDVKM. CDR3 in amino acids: CASRTGVDEQFF. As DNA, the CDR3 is TGTGCCAGCAGAACAGGGGTAGATGAGCAGTTCTTC.

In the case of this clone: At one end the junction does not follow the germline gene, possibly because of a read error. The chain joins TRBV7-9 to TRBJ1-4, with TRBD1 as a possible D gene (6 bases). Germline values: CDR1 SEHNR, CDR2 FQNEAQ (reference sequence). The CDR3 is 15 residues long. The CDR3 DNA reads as TGTGCCAGCAGCCAAGCGGTACAGGGAAATGGAAAACTGTTTTTT. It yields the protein CASSQAVQGNGKLFF. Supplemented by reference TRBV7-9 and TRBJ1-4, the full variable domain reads DTGVSQNPRHKITKRGQNVTFRCDPISEHNRLYWYRQTLGQGPEFLTYFQNEAQLEKSRLLSDRFSAERPKGSFSTLEIQRTEQGDSAMYLCASSQAVQGNGKLFFGSGTQLSVL.

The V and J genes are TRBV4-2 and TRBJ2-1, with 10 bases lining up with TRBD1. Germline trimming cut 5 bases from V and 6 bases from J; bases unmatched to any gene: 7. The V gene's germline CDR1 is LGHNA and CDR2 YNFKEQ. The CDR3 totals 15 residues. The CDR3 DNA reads TGTGCCAGCAGCAACCGGGACAGGGGAAGCAATGAGCAGTTCTTC. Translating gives CASSNRDRGSNEQFF.